Included here is one T cell receptor beta chain sequence, with context. This specimen comes from a study of T cell clones after liver transplantation. Study background: Post-transplant blood was tracked for graft-donor-reactive T cell clones identified in a pre-transplant mixed lymphocyte reaction. Pre-transplant mixed lymphocyte reactions yielded third-party-reactive TCRbeta sequences as comparators for graft-donor-reactive sequences.

Deletions cut 0 bases from V and 4 bases from J, with 12 bases between. The CDR3 consists of 15 residues. The germline CDR1 and CDR2 sequences are SGDLS and YYNGEE. Clones were read by immunoSEQ multiplex PCR, and TCRdb kept only the in-frame ones, dropping some. The repertoire holds around 110,000 clones, with approximately 90% as singletons. The chain has TRBV9 and TRBJ2-3, with D tentatively TRBD1 (5 bases). This clonotype originated in a human patient who received a liver transplant. Some T cells may be the graft donor's. This material consisted of CD4+ T cells from blood, taken 12 months after liver transplant. The CDR3 DNA is TGTGCCAGCAGCGTAGCTACAAGGGGATCAGATACGCAGTATTTT. The encoded protein is CASSVATRGSDTQYF. The complete variable domain, with remaining parts taken from reference TRBV9 and TRBJ2-3, reads DSGVTQTPKHLITATGQRVTLRCSPRSGDLSVYWYQQSLDQGLQFLIQYYNGEERAKGNILERFSAQQFPDLHSELNLSSLELGDSALYFCASSVATRGSDTQYFGPGTRLTVL.